This is a list of T cell receptor beta chains from one sample in a study of T cells after yellow fever vaccination. TCRdb re-called the 5' RACE reads through MiXCR, storing one row per CDR3 protein. The profile covers approximately 160,000 distinct CDR3 sequences, with 9.3% appearing a single time and about a third taken by the ten largest. Sample: CD8+ T cells sorted from PBMCs, taken 45 days after the yellow fever booster vaccination. The receptor source for this set is a man aged 18 to 29 who received the YFV17D yellow fever vaccine. CDR3s include the opening cysteine and the closing phenylalanine or tryptophan. D genes are given only for firm matches. Clone size, where shown, is once, few, many, or a class for clones that have expanded.

J: TRBJ2-1; D: TRBD2; V: TRBV6-2/TRBV6-3; size: NA; DNA: TGTGCCAGCACGGGACTAGCGGGGGGGCCGGTCAATGAGCAGTTCTTC; CDR3: CASTGLAGGPVNEQFF
J: TRBJ1-1; D: NA; V: TRBV5-1; size: few; DNA: TGCGCCAGCAACGACGGAACGAACACTGAAGCTTTCTTT; CDR3: CASNDGTNTEAFF
J: TRBJ1-5; D: TRBD1; V: TRBV19; size: NA; DNA: TGTGCCAGTAGTCCAGAGGACAGGGCCCATCAGCCCCAGCATTTT; CDR3: CASSPEDRAHQPQHF
J: TRBJ2-1; D: NA; V: TRBV6-5; size: few; DNA: TGTGCCACCGAGGAGGGGGCGGCACGGTTCTTC; CDR3: CATEEGAARFF
J: TRBJ1-5; D: TRBD1; V: TRBV24-1; size: few; DNA: TGTGCCACCAGTGACTCCGGGACAGGGGGTCAGCCCCAGCATTTT; CDR3: CATSDSGTGGQPQHF
J: TRBJ2-7; D: TRBD1; V: TRBV7-6; size: few; DNA: TGTGCCAGCAGCTTTGGGGGTCCCGGGACAGGCGCCTACGAGCAGTACTTC; CDR3: CASSFGGPGTGAYEQYF
J: TRBJ2-7; D: NA; V: TRBV4-3; size: few; DNA: TGCGCCAGCAGCCAAGAACCGGACAGCTCCTACGAGCAGTACTTC; CDR3: CASSQEPDSSYEQYF
J: TRBJ1-4; D: NA; V: TRBV2; size: many; DNA: TGTGCCAGCAGTGAAGGCAGGGTAGCGACTAATGAAAAACTGTTTTTT; CDR3: CASSEGRVATNEKLFF
J: TRBJ2-7; D: TRBD2; V: TRBV10-3; size: few; DNA: TGTGCCATCAGTCAGTCGTCTAGCGGGGGCTACAGCTCCTACGAGCAGTACTTC; CDR3: CAISQSSSGGYSSYEQYF
J: TRBJ2-7; D: TRBD2; V: TRBV6-5; size: few; DNA: TGTGCCAGCAGTTCAACAGGACTAGCGATCTCCTACGAGCAGTACTTC; CDR3: CASSSTGLAISYEQYF
J: TRBJ1-2; D: TRBD1; V: TRBV6-6; size: NA; DNA: TGTGCCAGCAGTAAGGGACAGACCGAGGGCTACACCTTC; CDR3: CASSKGQTEGYTF
J: TRBJ2-1; D: TRBD2; V: TRBV6-2/TRBV6-3; size: many; DNA: TGTGCCAGCAGTTACTCGAGCGGGGGCCATTACAATGAGCAGTTCTTC; CDR3: CASSYSSGGHYNEQFF
J: TRBJ1-5; D: NA; V: TRBV2; size: few; DNA: TGTGCCAGCAGAGACGGACAGTTAGCTCAGCCCCAGCATTTT; CDR3: CASRDGQLAQPQHF
J: TRBJ2-3; D: TRBD2; V: TRBV12-3/TRBV12-4; size: many; DNA: TGTGCCAGCAGTTTCCGCGGGGGGGCCGCAGATACGCAGTATTTT; CDR3: CASSFRGGAADTQYF
J: TRBJ1-6; D: NA; V: TRBV5-1; size: few; DNA: TGCGCCAGCAGCCCTCGGGACGGAAAAGAGGCCCTCCACTTT; CDR3: CASSPRDGKEALHF
J: TRBJ1-2; D: NA; V: TRBV6-5; size: NA; DNA: TGTGCCAGCAGTTATGGTCGTGAGTTCTATGGCTACACCTTC; CDR3: CASSYGREFYGYTF
J: TRBJ1-2; D: NA; V: TRBV24-1; size: few; DNA: TGTGCCACCAGTGATTCCGTCTATGGCTACACCTTC; CDR3: CATSDSVYGYTF
J: TRBJ2-5; D: TRBD2; V: TRBV11-2; size: NA; DNA: TGTGCCAGCAGCCCCGGACTAGCGGGGCACGATCCCCAGTACTTC; CDR3: CASSPGLAGHDPQYF
J: TRBJ1-3; D: NA; V: TRBV4-3; size: many; DNA: TGCGCCAGCAGCCAAGACGTGGTAGGGACCCCCTCTGGAAACACCATATATTTT; CDR3: CASSQDVVGTPSGNTIYF
J: TRBJ2-5; D: NA; V: TRBV27; size: medium-sized; DNA: TGTGCCAGCAGTTTAGACAGCACACAAGAGACCCAGTACTTC; CDR3: CASSLDSTQETQYF
J: TRBJ2-1; D: TRBD2; V: TRBV4-1; size: few; DNA: TGCGCCAGCATGGTGATAGCGGGGAGACAGTACAATGAGCAGTTCTTC; CDR3: CASMVIAGRQYNEQFF
J: TRBJ2-5; D: NA; V: TRBV29-1; size: many; DNA: TGCAGCGTGGGTCACCGGGCAGGTCTACAAGAGACCCAGTACTTC; CDR3: CSVGHRAGLQETQYF
J: TRBJ1-2; D: NA; V: TRBV24-1; size: many; DNA: TGTGCCACCAGTGATCGAGGAGGACGAGGGGCTAACTATGGCTACACCTTC; CDR3: CATSDRGGRGANYGYTF
J: TRBJ1-3; D: NA; V: TRBV21-1; size: NA; DNA: TGTGCCAGCAGCCCCCGCCCAGGGGCTGGAAACACCATATATTTT; CDR3: CASSPRPGAGNTIYF
J: TRBJ2-1; D: NA; V: TRBV7-9; size: NA; DNA: TGTGCCAGCAGGAACACCCAGGGGCCAGGATACAATGAGCAGTTCTTC; CDR3: CASRNTQGPGYNEQFF
J: TRBJ2-7; D: NA; V: TRBV13; size: NA; DNA: TGTGCCAGCAGCTCCCTGGGAAGCGGTTCCTACGAGCAGTACTTC; CDR3: CASSSLGSGSYEQYF
J: TRBJ2-1; D: NA; V: TRBV5-1; size: NA; DNA: TGCGCCAGCAGCTACCCTTCAAACCATGAGCAGTTCTTC; CDR3: CASSYPSNHEQFF
J: TRBJ1-1; D: NA; V: TRBV5-1; size: few; DNA: TGCGCCAGCAGCCCCAGTGTTCCACACACTGAAGCTTTCTTT; CDR3: CASSPSVPHTEAFF
J: TRBJ1-5; D: NA; V: TRBV9; size: many; DNA: TGTGCCAGCAGCGCGGGGACCGCCTTCAATCAGCCCCAGCATTTT; CDR3: CASSAGTAFNQPQHF
J: TRBJ1-4; D: NA; V: TRBV3-1; size: NA; DNA: TGTGCCAGCAGCCAAGATATCGGACGGGGAAATGAAAAACTGTTTTTT; CDR3: CASSQDIGRGNEKLFF
J: TRBJ2-1; D: NA; V: TRBV15; size: few; DNA: TGTGCCACTAAATCTCGGGACAACTCCTACAATGAGCAGTTCTTC; CDR3: CATKSRDNSYNEQFF
J: TRBJ2-1; D: NA; V: TRBV29-1; size: many; DNA: TGCAGCGTTCTTTGGCAGGACTCCTACAATGAGCAGTTCTTC; CDR3: CSVLWQDSYNEQFF
J: TRBJ2-5; D: NA; V: TRBV15; size: NA; DNA: TGTGCCACCAGCAGAGATCAGGGGACTCAAGAGACCCAGTACTTC; CDR3: CATSRDQGTQETQYF
J: TRBJ2-5; D: NA; V: TRBV12-3/TRBV12-4; size: few; DNA: TGTGCCAGCAGTCCGAGTCGTGGGAGGGGGAGCGAAGAGACCCAGTACTTC; CDR3: CASSPSRGRGSEETQYF
J: TRBJ1-1; D: TRBD1; V: TRBV12-3/TRBV12-4; size: many; DNA: TGTGCCAGCAGGTCCGGGGACAGGAACACTGAAGCTTTCTTT; CDR3: CASRSGDRNTEAFF
J: TRBJ2-7; D: NA; V: TRBV2; size: NA; DNA: TGTGCCAGCCGCTGGACTCAGTCCTACGAGCAGTACTTC; CDR3: CASRWTQSYEQYF
J: TRBJ1-5; D: TRBD1; V: TRBV28; size: few; DNA: TGTGCCAGCAGTACCGGGACAGGGTATAGCAATCAGCCCCAGCATTTT; CDR3: CASSTGTGYSNQPQHF
J: TRBJ2-7; D: NA; V: TRBV7-9; size: NA; DNA: TGTGCCACACAGGGAAGCGGGGCCTACGAGCAGTACTTC; CDR3: CATQGSGAYEQYF
J: TRBJ2-7; D: NA; V: TRBV7-9; size: many; DNA: TGTGCCAGCAGCTTACCAGGGCATCCCTACGAGCAGTACTTC; CDR3: CASSLPGHPYEQYF
J: TRBJ1-2; D: NA; V: TRBV27; size: few; DNA: TGTGCCAGCAGTTTATCTATGGTACGGAGTATAGCTAACTATGGCTACACCTTC; CDR3: CASSLSMVRSIANYGYTF
J: TRBJ2-1; D: TRBD1; V: TRBV5-5; size: few; DNA: TGTGCCAGCAGCTTGACAGGGGGCGGTGGGAATGAGCAGTTCTTC; CDR3: CASSLTGGGGNEQFF
J: TRBJ1-4; D: NA; V: TRBV7-9; size: NA; DNA: TGTGCCAGCAGCCCCCTCCCGGATACAACTAATGAAAAACTGTTTTTT; CDR3: CASSPLPDTTNEKLFF
J: TRBJ1-1; D: NA; V: TRBV12-3/TRBV12-4; size: few; DNA: TGTGCCAGCAGTTTAGGTGACTGGAGGGGGGCCATTGAAGCTTTCTTT; CDR3: CASSLGDWRGAIEAFF
J: TRBJ2-7; D: NA; V: TRBV5-1; size: NA; DNA: TGCGCCAGCAGCCCCCCCTGGAAGGTAAACGAGCAGTACTTC; CDR3: CASSPPWKVNEQYF
J: TRBJ2-2; D: TRBD2; V: TRBV5-1; size: few; DNA: TGCGCCAGCAGCCCGAGGAGCGGGGGGGCCTCGGGGGAGCTGTTTTTT; CDR3: CASSPRSGGASGELFF
J: TRBJ2-3; D: NA; V: TRBV12-3/TRBV12-4; size: NA; DNA: TGTGCCAGCAGTCAGGGGCGGGGCGCAGATACGCAGTATTTT; CDR3: CASSQGRGADTQYF
J: TRBJ2-1; D: NA; V: TRBV10-3; size: NA; DNA: TGTGCCATCAGTGAGTCCAGCGGGTACTACAATGAGCAGTTCTTC; CDR3: CAISESSGYYNEQFF
J: TRBJ2-7; D: NA; V: TRBV11-2; size: few; DNA: TGTGCCAGCAGCTTTATAGACCACTCCTACGAGCAGTACTTC; CDR3: CASSFIDHSYEQYF
J: TRBJ1-2; D: NA; V: TRBV12-3/TRBV12-4; size: few; DNA: TGTGCCAGCAGCACAGGGTTAATATTCTATGGCTACACCTTC; CDR3: CASSTGLIFYGYTF